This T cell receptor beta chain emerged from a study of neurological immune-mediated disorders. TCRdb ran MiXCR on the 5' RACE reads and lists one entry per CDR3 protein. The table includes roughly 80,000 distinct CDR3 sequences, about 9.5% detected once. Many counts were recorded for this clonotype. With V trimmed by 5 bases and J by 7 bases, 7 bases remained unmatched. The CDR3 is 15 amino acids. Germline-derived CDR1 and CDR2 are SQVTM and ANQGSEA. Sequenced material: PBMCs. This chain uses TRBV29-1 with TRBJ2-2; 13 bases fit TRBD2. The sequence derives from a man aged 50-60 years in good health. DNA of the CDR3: TGCAGCGTTCTTACTAGCGGGGGGGCCATCGGGGAGCTGTTTTTT. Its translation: CSVLTSGGAIGELFF.